This T cell receptor beta chain originates from a study of monozygotic twins with inflammatory bowel disease. The CDR3 is 13 residues long. The germline gives CDR1 DFQATT, CDR2 SNEGSKA (reference sequence). TCRdb reprocessed the 5' RACE reads and stores each CDR3 protein as one record, lacking DNA. The table for this sample gives a few hundred thousand distinct CDR3 sequences. The sample consisted of blood. V and J are TRBV20-1 and TRBJ1-1; with no DNA, the TCRdb D assignment of TRBD1 cannot be verified. The receptor was derived from a human donor with ulcerative colitis or Crohn's disease, or a healthy co-twin of an affected twin (not recorded which). This chain's CDR3 is CSASGYSGPSAFF.